These 19 T cell receptor beta chains came from one sample sequenced in a study of beta chain features in type 1 diabetes. No antigen has been identified for these receptors. Expressed TCRB transcripts were sequenced, since all the RNA that had been isolated was reverse transcribed. The method was immunoSEQ multiplex PCR; TCRdb's version includes in-frame clones alone and lacks a portion of them. The sample comprises hundreds of thousands of clones, over 11% of which are singletons, and 0.035% to 0.04% rests with the top ten. Study results and caveats: Moderately but significantly shorter TCRB CDR3s were found in Type 1 diabetes patients in all four CD4+ subsets.

Sequencing input: naive CD4+ T cells from blood. These receptors all come from a man in his late teens or twenties with type 1 diabetes.

This clone was detected only a few times. One junction end disagrees with the germline gene, perhaps due to a read error. The rearrangement uses TRBV11-2 and TRBJ2-1; the D gene could be TRBD1 or TRBD2 (5 bases each). Germline V gene lookup returns CDR1 SGHAT and CDR2 FQNNGV. The CDR3 length is 16 residues. CDR3 loop: CASSLDRDHRGQGRIF. CDR3 DNA: TGTGCCAGCAGCTTAGATCGGGATCACCGCGGGCAGGGACGGATCTTC.

There are a few counts of this clone. The chain combines TRBV10-3 with TRBJ2-3; 13 bases align to TRBD2. Trimming took 5 bases from V and 6 from J; bases not matched to a gene: 8. Germline V gene data show CDR1 as ENHRY and CDR2 as SYGVKD. CDR3 length equals 16 residues. The CDR3 reads CAISSGTSGAGDTQYF. The CDR3 bases are TGTGCCATCAGTTCCGGGACTAGCGGGGCGGGGGATACGCAGTATTTT.

The J gene is TRBJ1-2, the V gene TRBV18; weak D call: TRBD1 (6 bases). V was shortened by 6 bases and J by 0 bases, with 11 bases between the two germline ends. Germline CDR1 and CDR2: KGHSH and LQKENI. CDR3 length: 14 residues. The CDR3 DNA reads as TGTGCCAGCTCGAACAGGGAAGCTAACTATGGCTACACCTTC. Its translation: CASSNREANYGYTF.

V gene TRBV6-5 combines with J gene TRBJ1-2, with D unresolved. There are 14 residues in the CDR3. Trimming left V 0 bases short and J 8 bases short, with 13 bases between. Per the germline V gene, CDR1 is MNHEY and CDR2 is SVGAGI. This chain's CDR3 is CASSYSSRENGYTF. The DNA of the CDR3 is TGTGCCAGCAGTTACTCGAGTAGGGAAAACGGCTACACCTTC.

This clone was seen only a few times. The chain links TRBV5-1 to TRBJ2-2; unclear D gene. The ends were cut back, 3 bases at V and 2 bases at J, with 14 bases in the middle. This CDR3 region has 16 residues. Germline lookup yields CDR1 SGHRS and CDR2 YFSETQ. CDR3 protein: CASSWNAVLNTGELFF. Written as DNA, the CDR3 is TGCGCCAGCAGCTGGAATGCGGTCCTTAACACCGGGGAGCTGTTTTTT.

This clone was detected only a few times. The V and J genes are TRBV7-2 and TRBJ1-5; D might be TRBD1 (6 bases). Trimming took off 3 bases at V and 1 base at J, with 13 bases between the two ends. The CDR3 is made up of 16 amino acids. CDR1 is SGHTA and CDR2 is FQGNSA in the germline V gene. Written as DNA, the CDR3 is TGTGCCAGCAGCTTCTCGGGGGGCGGGAGCAATCAGCCCCAGCATTTT. Translated, it gives CASSFSGGGSNQPQHF.

This clone has only a few counts. V usage is TRBV5-1 and J usage is TRBJ2-3; D is unresolved. V lost 0 bases and J lost 6, with 14 bases in between. This CDR3 contains 15 residues. The germline V gene has CDR1 SGHRS and CDR2 YFSETQ. CDR3 sequence (DNA): TGCGCCAGCAGCTTGGAGCGCCTTTTTTTTGATACGCAGTATTTT. Its translation is CASSLERLFFDTQYF.

This clone appeared a few times. The chain has TRBV29-1 and TRBJ2-1; 10 bases fit TRBD2. Germline lookup yields CDR1 SQVTM and CDR2 ANQGSEA. The CDR3 is made up of 14 amino acids. V shed 5 bases and J 4 bases; nucleotides not matched to a gene: 5. The CDR3 here is CSVSLAGKYNEQFF. In nucleotides, the CDR3 is TGCAGCGTTTCACTAGCGGGGAAGTACAATGAGCAGTTCTTC.

The V call is TRBV7-2, the J call TRBJ2-1; 7 bases are shared with TRBD1. J was trimmed by 8 bases and V by 5 bases; bases with no gene match: 3. The length of the CDR3 is 12 residues. Germline V gene sequence: CDR1 SGHTA, CDR2 FQGNSA. The CDR3 bases are TGTGCCAGCAGCGCTCAGGGGGATGAGCAGTTCTTC. Its protein is CASSAQGDEQFF.

The V and J genes are TRBV5-1 and TRBJ1-1, with D possibly TRBD1 on 5 matching bases. The V end lost 0 bases, the J end lost 1 base, and 7 bases lay between the germline ends. There are 14 residues in the CDR3. The germline gives CDR1 SGHRS, CDR2 YFSETQ. CDR3 in DNA: TGCGCCAGCAGCTTGGGGACACGGAACACTGAAGCTTTCTTT. Residues: CASSLGTRNTEAFF. Complete variable domain (other parts from reference TRBV5-1 and TRBJ1-1): KAGVTQTPRYLIKTRGQQVTLSCSPISGHRSVSWYQQTPGQGLQFLFEYFSETQRNKGNFPGRFSGRQFSNSRSEMNVSTLELGDSALYLCASSLGTRNTEAFFGQGTRLTVV.

This clone was detected only a few times. The V gene is TRBV6-1, the J gene TRBJ1-1, with 8 bases matching TRBD1. The V gene end was trimmed by 5 bases and the J gene end by 5 bases; junction bases not matched to a gene: 7. CDR1 is MNHNS and CDR2 is SASEGT in the germline V gene. CDR3 length equals 14 residues. The CDR3 DNA follows: TGTGCCAGCAGTTTACAGGGGGGGACAACTGAAGCTTTCTTT. This translates into CASSLQGGTTEAFF.

The chain is built from TRBV30 and TRBJ2-3; 7 bases are a match to TRBD2. CDR3 length: 16 amino acids. In germline, CDR1 is GTSNPN, CDR2 SVGIG (reference sequence). Trimming cost V 2 bases and J 1 base; bases outside gene matches: 9. Here the CDR3 reads CAWSPRGRGGTDTQYF. The CDR3 nucleotides are TGTGCCTGGAGTCCTCGGGGTCGGGGGGGCACAGATACGCAGTATTTT.

This clone was observed a handful of times. The chain recombines TRBV7-3 with TRBJ2-3; 11 nucleotides align to TRBD2. V shed 5 bases, J shed 6 bases, and the junction held 4 bases outside the gene matches. Germline CDR1 reads SGHTA; CDR2 reads FQGTGA. This CDR3 contains 14 residues. The CDR3 DNA reads TGTGCCAGCAGCACCCGACTAGCGGGGGATACGCAGTATTTT. Its protein product is CASSTRLAGDTQYF.

A remark on this clone: An end of the junction does not agree with germline; a read error may underlie this. This chain links TRBV2 with TRBJ1-1; D not certain. This CDR3 has 11 residues. Germline V gene data show CDR1 as SNHLY and CDR2 as FYNNEI. The CDR3 protein is CASREETEAFF. CDR3 DNA sequence: TGTGCCAGCAGGGAAGAAACTGAAGCTTTCTTT.

The V and J genes are TRBV6-6 and TRBJ2-1; TRBD2 matches 12 bases. This CDR3 spans 13 amino acids. Per the germline V gene, CDR1 is MNHNY and CDR2 is SVGAGI (reference sequence). Trimming cost V 6 bases and J 9 bases; bases outside gene matches: 3. This CDR3 is CASSGLAGIEQFF. The CDR3 DNA reads as TGTGCCAGCAGCGGACTAGCGGGAATTGAGCAGTTCTTC.

This sequence joins TRBV4-2 and TRBJ2-7, with TRBD1 as a possible D gene (5 bases). V lost 3 bases and J 2 bases, leaving 23 bases between the germline ends. CDR3 length: 18 amino acids. Germline V gene data show CDR1 as LGHNA and CDR2 as YNFKEQ. CDR3 DNA: TGTGCCAGCAGCCAGATCTCTCTCCGCAGGACAATTACCTACGAGCAGTACTTC. Protein sequence: CASSQISLRRTITYEQYF.

This clone has a handful of counts. This rearrangement joins TRBV7-2 to TRBJ2-5; D gene unclear. This CDR3 is 11 amino acids long. Trimming took off 5 bases at V and 7 bases at J, with 8 bases between the two ends. Germline V CDR1 and CDR2: SGHTA, FQGNSA. In DNA, the CDR3 is TGTGCCAGCAGCCAATTCGGGACCCAGTACTTC. Translating it yields CASSQFGTQYF.

The rearrangement uses TRBV2 and TRBJ1-1, with 7 bases fitting TRBD1. CDR3 length equals 15 residues. Germline trimming cut 4 bases from V and 4 bases from J; bases unmatched to any gene: 9. The germline gives CDR1 SNHLY, CDR2 FYNNEI. The CDR3 sequence is CASSVEGAAGTEAFF. CDR3 coding DNA: TGTGCCAGCAGTGTAGAGGGGGCTGCTGGCACTGAAGCTTTCTTT.

The chain combines TRBV30 with TRBJ1-4, with D hard to call. The CDR3 totals 14 residues. The V end lost 3 bases, the J end lost 5 bases, and 13 bases lay between the germline ends. The germline CDR1 and CDR2 sequences are GTSNPN and SVGIG (reference sequence). CDR3 sequence (DNA): TGTGCCTGGAGCTCCGGAAATCGAAATGAAAAACTGTTTTTT. Translated, it gives CAWSSGNRNEKLFF.